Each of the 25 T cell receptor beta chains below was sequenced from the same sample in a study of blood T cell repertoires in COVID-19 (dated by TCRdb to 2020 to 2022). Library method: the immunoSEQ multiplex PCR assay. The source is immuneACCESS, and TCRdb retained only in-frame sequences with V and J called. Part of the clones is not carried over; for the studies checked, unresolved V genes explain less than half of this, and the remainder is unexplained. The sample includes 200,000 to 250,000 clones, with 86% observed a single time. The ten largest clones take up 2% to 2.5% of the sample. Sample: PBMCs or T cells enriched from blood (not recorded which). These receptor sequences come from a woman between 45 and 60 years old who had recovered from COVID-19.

CDR3 bases: TGTGCCTGGAGTCCGCTGGACAGTTACGAGCAGTACTTC. It translates to CAWSPLDSYEQYF. The chain joins TRBV30 to TRBJ2-7, with D perhaps matching TRBD1 (6 bases). V lost 2 bases and J 4 bases, leaving 12 bases between the germline ends. The CDR3 runs 13 residues. Looked up from germline, CDR1 is GTSNPN and CDR2 is SVGIG (reference sequence).

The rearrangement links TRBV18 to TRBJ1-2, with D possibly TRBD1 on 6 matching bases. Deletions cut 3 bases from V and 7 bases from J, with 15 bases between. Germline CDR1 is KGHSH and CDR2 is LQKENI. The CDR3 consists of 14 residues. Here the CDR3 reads CASSPAAGVPGYTF. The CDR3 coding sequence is TGTGCCAGCTCACCTGCGGCAGGGGTTCCTGGCTACACCTTC.

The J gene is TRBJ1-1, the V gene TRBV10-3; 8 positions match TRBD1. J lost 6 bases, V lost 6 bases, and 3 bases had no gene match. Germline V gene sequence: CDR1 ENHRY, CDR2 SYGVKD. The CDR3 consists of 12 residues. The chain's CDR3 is CAISGTGSEAFF. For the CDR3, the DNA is TGTGCCATCAGCGGGACAGGTTCTGAAGCTTTCTTT.

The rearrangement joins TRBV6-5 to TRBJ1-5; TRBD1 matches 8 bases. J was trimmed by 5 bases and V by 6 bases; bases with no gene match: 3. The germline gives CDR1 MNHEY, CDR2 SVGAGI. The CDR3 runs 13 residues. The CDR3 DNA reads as TGTGCCAGCAGGACAGGGGCCCATCAGCCCCAGCATTTT. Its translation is CASRTGAHQPQHF.

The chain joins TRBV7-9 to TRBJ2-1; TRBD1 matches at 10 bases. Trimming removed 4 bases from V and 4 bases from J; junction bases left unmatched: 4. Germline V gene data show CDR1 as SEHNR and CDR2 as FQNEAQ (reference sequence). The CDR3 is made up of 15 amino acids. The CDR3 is CASSSGQGWYNEQFF. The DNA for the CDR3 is TGTGCCAGCAGCTCGGGACAGGGGTGGTACAATGAGCAGTTCTTC. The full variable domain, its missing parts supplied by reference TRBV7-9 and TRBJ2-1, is DTGVSQNPRHKITKRGQNVTFRCDPISEHNRLYWYRQTLGQGPEFLTYFQNEAQLEKSRLLSDRFSAERPKGSFSTLEIQRTEQGDSAMYLCASSSGQGWYNEQFFGPGTRLTVL.

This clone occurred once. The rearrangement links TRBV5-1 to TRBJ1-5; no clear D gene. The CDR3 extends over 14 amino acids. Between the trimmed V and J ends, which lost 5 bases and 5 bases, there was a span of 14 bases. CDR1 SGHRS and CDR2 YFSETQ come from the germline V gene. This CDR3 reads CASRAEPRDQPQHF. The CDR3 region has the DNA TGCGCCAGCAGGGCAGAACCGAGGGATCAGCCCCAGCATTTT.

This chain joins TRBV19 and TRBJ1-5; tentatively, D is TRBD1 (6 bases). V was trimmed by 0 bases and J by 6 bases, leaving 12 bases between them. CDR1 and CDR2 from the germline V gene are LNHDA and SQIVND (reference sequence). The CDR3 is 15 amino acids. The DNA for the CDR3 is TGTGCCAGTAGTATAGACAGGGGTGAGGTTCAGCCCCAGCATTTT. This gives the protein CASSIDRGEVQPQHF.

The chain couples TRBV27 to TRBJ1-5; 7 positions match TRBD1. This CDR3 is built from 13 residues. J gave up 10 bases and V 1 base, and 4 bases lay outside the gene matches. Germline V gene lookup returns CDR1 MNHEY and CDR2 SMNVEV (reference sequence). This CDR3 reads CASSLWDSGPQHF. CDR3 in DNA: TGTGCCAGCAGTTTATGGGACAGTGGCCCCCAGCATTTT.

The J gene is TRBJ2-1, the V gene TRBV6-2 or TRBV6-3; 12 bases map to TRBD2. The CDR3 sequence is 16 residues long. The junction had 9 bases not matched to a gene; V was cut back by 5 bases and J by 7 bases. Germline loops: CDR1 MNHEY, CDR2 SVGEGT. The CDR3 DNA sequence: TGTGCCAGCAGTCCATCCGGGACTAGCGGGTGGAATGAGCAGTTCTTC. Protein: CASSPSGTSGWNEQFF.

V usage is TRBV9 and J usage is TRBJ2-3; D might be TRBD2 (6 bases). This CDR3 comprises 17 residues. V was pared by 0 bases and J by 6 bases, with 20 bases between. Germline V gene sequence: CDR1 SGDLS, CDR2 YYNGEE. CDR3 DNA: TGTGCCAGCAGCGTAGGCCAGCGCGCTCTTCGGGGGGATACGCAGTATTTT. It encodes CASSVGQRALRGDTQYF.

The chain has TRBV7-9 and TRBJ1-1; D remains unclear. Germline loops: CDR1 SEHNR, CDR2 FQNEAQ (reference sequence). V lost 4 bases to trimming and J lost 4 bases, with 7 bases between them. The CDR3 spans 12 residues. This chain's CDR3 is CASSSSPTEAFF. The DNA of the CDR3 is TGTGCCAGCAGCTCATCCCCCACTGAAGCTTTCTTT.

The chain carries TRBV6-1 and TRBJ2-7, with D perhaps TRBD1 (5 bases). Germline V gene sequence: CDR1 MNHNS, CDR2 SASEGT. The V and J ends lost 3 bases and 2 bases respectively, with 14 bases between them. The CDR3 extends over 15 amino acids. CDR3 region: CASSEQRGQTYEQYF. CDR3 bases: TGTGCCAGCAGTGAGCAAAGGGGTCAAACCTACGAGCAGTACTTC.

CDR3 sequence (DNA): TGTGCCAGCAGAGCATATAACTATGGCTACACCTTC. This gives the protein CASRAYNYGYTF. The gene calls are TRBV7-2 and TRBJ1-2; D unclear. CDR3 size: 12 residues. V lost 6 bases and J 1 base, leaving 6 bases between the germline ends. Looked up from germline, CDR1 is SGHTA and CDR2 is FQGNSA.

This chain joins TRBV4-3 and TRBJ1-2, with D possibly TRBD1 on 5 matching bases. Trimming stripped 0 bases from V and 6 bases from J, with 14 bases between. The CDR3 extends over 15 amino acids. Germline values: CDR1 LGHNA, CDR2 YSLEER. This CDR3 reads CASSQDGRGTNGYTF. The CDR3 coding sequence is TGCGCCAGCAGCCAAGATGGGAGGGGCACTAATGGCTACACCTTC.

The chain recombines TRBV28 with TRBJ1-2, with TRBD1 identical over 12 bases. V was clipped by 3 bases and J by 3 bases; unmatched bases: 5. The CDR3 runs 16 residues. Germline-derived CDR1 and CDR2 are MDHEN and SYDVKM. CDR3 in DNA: TGTGCCAGCAGTTTGCTTGGGACAGGGGGCGACTATGGCTACACCTTC. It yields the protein CASSLLGTGGDYGYTF.

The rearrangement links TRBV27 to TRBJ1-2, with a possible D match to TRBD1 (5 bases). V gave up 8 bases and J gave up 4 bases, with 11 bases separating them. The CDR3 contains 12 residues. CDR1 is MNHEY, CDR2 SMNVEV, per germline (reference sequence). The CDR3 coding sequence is TGTGCCAGCGGGCGGGACGGCTATGGCTACACCTTC. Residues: CASGRDGYGYTF.

CDR3 in amino acids: CASSQEDSGSYEQYF. The CDR3 DNA reads TGCGCCAGCAGCCAAGAGGATAGCGGTTCCTACGAGCAGTACTTC. The genes are TRBV4-1 and TRBJ2-7; D may be TRBD2 (6 bases). V lost 0 bases to trimming and J lost 1 base, with 10 bases between them. The CDR3 totals 15 residues. The germline CDR1 and CDR2 sequences are MGHRA and YSYEKL.

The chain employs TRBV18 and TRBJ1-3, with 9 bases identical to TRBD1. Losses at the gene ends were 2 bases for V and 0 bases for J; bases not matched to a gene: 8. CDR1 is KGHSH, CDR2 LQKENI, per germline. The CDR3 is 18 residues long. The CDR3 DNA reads TGTGCCAGCTCACCAAAGACAGGGGGTCGGGGCTCTGGAAACACCATATATTTT. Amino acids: CASSPKTGGRGSGNTIYF.

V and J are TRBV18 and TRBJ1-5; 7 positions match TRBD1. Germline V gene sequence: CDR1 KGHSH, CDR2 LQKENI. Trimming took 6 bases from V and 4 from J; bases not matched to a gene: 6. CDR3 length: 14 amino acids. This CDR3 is CASSSGQNNQPQHF. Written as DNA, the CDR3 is TGTGCCAGCTCGTCGGGACAGAATAATCAGCCCCAGCATTTT.

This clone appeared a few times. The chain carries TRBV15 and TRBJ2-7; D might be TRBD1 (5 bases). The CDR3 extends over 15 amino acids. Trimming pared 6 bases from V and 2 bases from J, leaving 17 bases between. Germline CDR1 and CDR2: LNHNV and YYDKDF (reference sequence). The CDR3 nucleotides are TGTGCCACCAGTCCAGGGCAGGACCGGACCTACGAGCAGTACTTC. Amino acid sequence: CATSPGQDRTYEQYF. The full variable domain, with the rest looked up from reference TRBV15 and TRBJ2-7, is DAMVIQNPRYQVTQFGKPVTLSCSQTLNHNVMYWYQQKSSQAPKLLFHYYDKDFNNEADTPDNFQSRRPNTSFCFLDIRSPGLGDTAMYLCATSPGQDRTYEQYFGPGTRLTVT.

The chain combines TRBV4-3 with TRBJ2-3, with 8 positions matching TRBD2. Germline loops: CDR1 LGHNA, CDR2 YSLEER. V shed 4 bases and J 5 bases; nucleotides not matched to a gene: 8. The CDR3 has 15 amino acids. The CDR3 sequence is CASSPNEAGVDTQYF. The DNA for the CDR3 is TGCGCCAGCAGCCCGAACGAAGCGGGGGTAGATACGCAGTATTTT.

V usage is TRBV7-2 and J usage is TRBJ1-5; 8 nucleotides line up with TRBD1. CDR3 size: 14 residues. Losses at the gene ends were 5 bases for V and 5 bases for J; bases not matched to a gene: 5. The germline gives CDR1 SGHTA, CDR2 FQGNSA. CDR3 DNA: TGTGCCAGCAGCCCCGGGACAGGCTATCAGCCCCAGCATTTT. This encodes CASSPGTGYQPQHF.

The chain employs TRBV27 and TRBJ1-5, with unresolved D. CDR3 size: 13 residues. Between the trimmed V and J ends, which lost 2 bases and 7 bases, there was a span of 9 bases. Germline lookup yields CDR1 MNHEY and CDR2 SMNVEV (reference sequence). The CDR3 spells CASSLAGKQPQHF. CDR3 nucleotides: TGTGCCAGCAGTTTAGCGGGGAAACAGCCCCAGCATTTT.

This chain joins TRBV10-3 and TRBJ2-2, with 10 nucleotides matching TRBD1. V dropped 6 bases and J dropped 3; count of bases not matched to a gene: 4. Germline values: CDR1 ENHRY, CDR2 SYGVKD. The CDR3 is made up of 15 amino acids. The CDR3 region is CAIRGTGDYTGELFF. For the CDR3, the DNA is TGTGCCATCAGGGGGACAGGGGACTACACCGGGGAGCTGTTTTTT.

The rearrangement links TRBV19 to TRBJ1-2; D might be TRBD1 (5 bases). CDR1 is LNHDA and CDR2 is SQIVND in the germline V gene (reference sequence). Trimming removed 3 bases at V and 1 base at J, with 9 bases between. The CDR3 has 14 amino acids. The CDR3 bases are TGTGCCAGTAGTATTATGGGGGGTAACTATGGCTACACCTTC. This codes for CASSIMGGNYGYTF.